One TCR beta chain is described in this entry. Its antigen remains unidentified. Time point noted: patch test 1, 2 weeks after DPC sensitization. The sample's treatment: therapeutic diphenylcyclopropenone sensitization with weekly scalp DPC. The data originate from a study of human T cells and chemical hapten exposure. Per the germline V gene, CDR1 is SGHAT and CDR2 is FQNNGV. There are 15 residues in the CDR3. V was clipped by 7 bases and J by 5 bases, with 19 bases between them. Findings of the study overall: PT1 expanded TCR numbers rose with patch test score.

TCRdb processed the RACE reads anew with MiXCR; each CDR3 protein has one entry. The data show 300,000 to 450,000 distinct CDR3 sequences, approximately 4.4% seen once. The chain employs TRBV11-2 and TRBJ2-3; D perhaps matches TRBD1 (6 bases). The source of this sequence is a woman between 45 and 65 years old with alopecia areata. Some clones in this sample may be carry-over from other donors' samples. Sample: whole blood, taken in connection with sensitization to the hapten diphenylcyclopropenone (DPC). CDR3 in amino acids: CASTLTYGQKDTQYF. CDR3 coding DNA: TGTGCCAGCACCCTGACTTATGGACAGAAAGATACGCAGTATTTT.